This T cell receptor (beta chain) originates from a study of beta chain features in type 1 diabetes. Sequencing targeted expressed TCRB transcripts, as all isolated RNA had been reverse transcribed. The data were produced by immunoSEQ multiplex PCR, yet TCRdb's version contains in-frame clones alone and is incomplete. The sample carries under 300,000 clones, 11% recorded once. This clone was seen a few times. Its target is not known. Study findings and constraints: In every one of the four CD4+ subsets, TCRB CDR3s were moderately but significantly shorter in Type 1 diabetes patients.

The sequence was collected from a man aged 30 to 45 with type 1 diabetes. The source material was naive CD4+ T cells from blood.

The CDR3 DNA sequence: TGTGCCAGCAGCTCCGGGGGGGGCCCCACTAATTCACCCCTCCACTTT. This encodes CASSSGGGPTNSPLHF. This chain joins TRBV7-2 and TRBJ1-6, with D possibly TRBD1 on 6 matching bases. Trimming cost V 4 bases and J 6 bases, with 16 bases left between them. Germline CDR1 SGHTA, CDR2 FQGNSA. This CDR3 comprises 16 residues.